The 8 T cell receptor beta chains below all came from one sample that was sequenced in a study of OX40 agonist ivuxolimab in advanced cancers. Profiling relied on immunoSEQ multiplex PCR, and the TCRdb table lists in-frame clones only, not all of them. The sample includes over 100,000 clones, around 91% of them seen just once. Sequencing was performed on CD4+ or CD8+ T cells sorted from blood, taken in a trial of the OX40 agonist ivuxolimab. The receptors were sampled from an adult with an advanced solid tumor such as melanoma, head and neck, liver or kidney cancer.

The chain joins TRBV5-1 to TRBJ1-3; D call uncertain. The CDR3 loop spans 13 amino acids. From germline, CDR1 is SGHRS and CDR2 YFSETQ. The V gene lost 4 bases and the J gene lost 4 bases, with 9 bases spanning the gap. This chain's CDR3 is CASSRKEGNTIYF. In DNA, the CDR3 is TGCGCCAGCAGCAGAAAAGAAGGAAACACCATATATTTT.

The rearrangement links TRBV28 to TRBJ2-5; 8 bases are shared with TRBD2. Germline assignment: CDR1 MDHEN and CDR2 SYDVKM. V shed 6 bases and J 2 bases; nucleotides not matched to a gene: 8. The CDR3 has 15 residues. The DNA of the CDR3 is TGTGCCAGCAGCGGGGGGGCCCGAGGACAAGAGACCCAGTACTTC. Translating it yields CASSGGARGQETQYF.

This chain links TRBV6-6 with TRBJ2-7, with TRBD2 matching over 11 bases. Germline CDR1 and CDR2: MNHNY and SVGAGI (reference sequence). The J segment lost 7 bases and the V segment lost 4 bases, leaving 9 bases of the junction unmatched. The CDR3 consists of 15 residues. CDR3 region: CASSSPTSGRREQYF. CDR3 in DNA: TGTGCCAGCAGTTCCCCTACTAGCGGGAGACGAGAGCAGTACTTC.

The chain is built from TRBV4-3 and TRBJ2-3; TRBD1 or TRBD2 may be the D gene (6 bases each). V was shortened by 1 base and J by 1 base, with 12 bases between the two germline ends. This CDR3 is 16 amino acids long. Germline CDR1 and CDR2: LGHNA and YSLEER. The CDR3 DNA reads TGCGCCAGCAGCCAAGCCCGGGGGCTGGGCACAGATACGCAGTATTTT. Translated, it gives CASSQARGLGTDTQYF.

The chain recombines TRBV19 with TRBJ2-6, with D unclear. The length of the CDR3 is 17 residues. Germline V gives CDR1 LNHDA, CDR2 SQIVND (reference sequence). V was cut by 0 bases and J by 0 bases, with 9 bases left in between. CDR3 in amino acids: CASSIDRFPSGANVLTF. CDR3 DNA sequence: TGTGCCAGTAGTATAGACAGGTTTCCCTCTGGGGCCAACGTCCTGACTTTC.

V usage is TRBV18 and J usage is TRBJ2-1; D is unclear. The CDR3 covers 14 residues. CDR1 is KGHSH and CDR2 is LQKENI in the germline V gene. Trimming removed 1 base at V and 7 bases at J, with 11 bases between. The CDR3 here is CASSPLKGRNEQFF. CDR3 coding DNA: TGTGCCAGCTCACCACTTAAAGGGCGGAATGAGCAGTTCTTC.

CDR3: CATSRDRGLILNEKLFF. CDR3 nucleotide sequence: TGTGCCACCAGCAGAGATAGGGGCCTGATCCTTAATGAAAAACTGTTTTTT. The chain recombines TRBV15 with TRBJ1-4; a weak D match, TRBD1 (5 bases). V shed 0 bases and J shed 4 bases, with 15 bases lying between them. CDR1 and CDR2 from the germline V gene are LNHNV and YYDKDF (reference sequence). There are 17 residues in the CDR3.

V and J are TRBV18 and TRBJ2-7, with a possible D match to TRBD1 (6 bases). The CDR3 is 14 residues long. The germline V gene has CDR1 KGHSH and CDR2 LQKENI. The V end was cut by 0 bases, the J end by 6 bases, with 12 bases between. The CDR3 loop is CASSPPITGTEQYF. DNA of the CDR3: TGTGCCAGCTCACCACCTATTACAGGGACCGAGCAGTACTTC.